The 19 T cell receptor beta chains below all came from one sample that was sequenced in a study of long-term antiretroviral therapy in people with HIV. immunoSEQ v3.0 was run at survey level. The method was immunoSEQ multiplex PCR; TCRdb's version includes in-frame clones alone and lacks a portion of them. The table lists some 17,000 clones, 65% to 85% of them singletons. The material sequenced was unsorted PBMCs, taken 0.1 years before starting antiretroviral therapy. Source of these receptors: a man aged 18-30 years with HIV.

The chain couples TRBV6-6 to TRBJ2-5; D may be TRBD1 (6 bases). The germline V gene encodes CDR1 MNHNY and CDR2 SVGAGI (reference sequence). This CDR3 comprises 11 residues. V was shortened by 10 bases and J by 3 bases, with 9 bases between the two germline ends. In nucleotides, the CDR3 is TGTGCCACCTCAGGGGAAGAGACCCAGTACTTC. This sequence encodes CATSGEETQYF.

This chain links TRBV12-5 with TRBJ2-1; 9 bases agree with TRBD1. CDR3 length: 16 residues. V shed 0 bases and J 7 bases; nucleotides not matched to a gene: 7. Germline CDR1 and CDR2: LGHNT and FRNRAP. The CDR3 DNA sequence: TGTGCTAGTGGTTTGGTATTGGGACAGGGTATGAATGAGCAGTTCTTC. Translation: CASGLVLGQGMNEQFF. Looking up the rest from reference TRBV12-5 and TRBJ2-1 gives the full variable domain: DARVTQTPRHKVTEMGQEVTMRCQPILGHNTVFWYRQTMMQGLELLAYFRNRAPLDDSGMPKDRFSAEMPDATLATLKIQPSEPRDSAVYFCASGLVLGQGMNEQFFGPGTRLTVL.

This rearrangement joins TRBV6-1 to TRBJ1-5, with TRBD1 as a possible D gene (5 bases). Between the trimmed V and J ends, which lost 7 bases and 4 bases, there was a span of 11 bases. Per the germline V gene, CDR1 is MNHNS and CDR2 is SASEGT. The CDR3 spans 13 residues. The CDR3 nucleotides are TGTGCCAGCATTGCAGGGCGAAATCAGCCCCAGCATTTT. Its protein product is CASIAGRNQPQHF.

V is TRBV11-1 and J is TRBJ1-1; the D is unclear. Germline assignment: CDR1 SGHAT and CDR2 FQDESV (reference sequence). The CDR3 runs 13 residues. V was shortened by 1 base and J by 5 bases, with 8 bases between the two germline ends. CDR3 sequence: CASSLEWGTEAFF. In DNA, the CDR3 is TGTGCCAGCAGCTTAGAATGGGGTACTGAAGCTTTCTTT.

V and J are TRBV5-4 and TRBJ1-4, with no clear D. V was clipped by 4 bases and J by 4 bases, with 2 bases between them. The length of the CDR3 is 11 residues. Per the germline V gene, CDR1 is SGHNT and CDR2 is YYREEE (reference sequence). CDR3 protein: CASSHNEKLFF. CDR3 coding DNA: TGTGCCAGCAGCCATAATGAAAAACTGTTTTTT.

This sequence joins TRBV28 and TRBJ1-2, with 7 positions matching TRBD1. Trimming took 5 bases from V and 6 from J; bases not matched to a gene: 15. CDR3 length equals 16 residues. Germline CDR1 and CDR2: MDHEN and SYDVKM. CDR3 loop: CASSLPGQQAGDGYTF. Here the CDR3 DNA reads TGTGCCAGCAGTCTACCGGGACAGCAGGCCGGGGATGGCTACACCTTC.

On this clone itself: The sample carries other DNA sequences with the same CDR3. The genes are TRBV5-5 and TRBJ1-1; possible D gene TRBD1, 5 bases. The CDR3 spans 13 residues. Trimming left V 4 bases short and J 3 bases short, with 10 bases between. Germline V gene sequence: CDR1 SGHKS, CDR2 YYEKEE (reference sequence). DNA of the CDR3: TGTGCCAGCAGCCTTTCGGGGGACACTGAAGCTTTCTTT. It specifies CASSLSGDTEAFF.

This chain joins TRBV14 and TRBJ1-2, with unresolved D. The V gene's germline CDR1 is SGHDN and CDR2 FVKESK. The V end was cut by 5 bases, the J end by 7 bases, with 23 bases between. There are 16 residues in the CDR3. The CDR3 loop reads CASSYNRAPCECGYTF. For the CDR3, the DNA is TGTGCCAGCAGCTACAACCGGGCCCCTTGTGAATGTGGCTACACCTTC.

The CDR3 nucleotides are TGCGCCAGCAGCTTGACAGGGATTAACACTGAAGCTTTCTTT. This encodes CASSLTGINTEAFF. The chain has TRBV5-1 and TRBJ1-1, with D maybe TRBD1 (6 bases). Deletions cut 1 base from V and 2 bases from J, with 9 bases between. Germline CDR1 SGHRS, CDR2 YFSETQ. There are 14 residues in the CDR3.

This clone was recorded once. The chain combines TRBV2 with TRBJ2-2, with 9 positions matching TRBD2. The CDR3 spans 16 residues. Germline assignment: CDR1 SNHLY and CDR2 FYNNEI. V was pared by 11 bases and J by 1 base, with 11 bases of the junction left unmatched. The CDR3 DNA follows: TGTGCCTACGTAGGATCAGCGGGAGGGAACACCGGGGAGCTGTTTTTT. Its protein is CAYVGSAGGNTGELFF.

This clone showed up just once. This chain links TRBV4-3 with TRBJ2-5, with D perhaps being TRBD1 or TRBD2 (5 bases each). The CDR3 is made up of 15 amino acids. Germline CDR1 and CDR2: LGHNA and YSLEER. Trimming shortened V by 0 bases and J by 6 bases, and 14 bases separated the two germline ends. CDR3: CASSQERGSKQTQYF. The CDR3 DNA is TGCGCCAGCAGCCAAGAGAGGGGAAGTAAACAGACCCAGTACTTC.

Here the CDR3 reads CASSQMGGGRWSGYTF. DNA of the CDR3: TGTGCCAGCAGCCAAATGGGCGGGGGGCGGTGGAGTGGCTACACCTTC. V and J are TRBV4-2 and TRBJ1-2; D might be TRBD1 (6 bases). CDR1 is LGHNA and CDR2 is YNFKEQ in the germline V gene. There are 16 residues in the CDR3. Trimming took off 2 bases at V and 7 bases at J, with 20 bases between the two ends.

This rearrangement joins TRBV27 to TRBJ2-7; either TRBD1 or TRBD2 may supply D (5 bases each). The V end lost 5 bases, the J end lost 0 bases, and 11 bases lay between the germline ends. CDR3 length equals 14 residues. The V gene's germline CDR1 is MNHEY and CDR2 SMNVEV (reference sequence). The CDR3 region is CASSPTGPSYEQYF. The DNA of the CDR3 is TGTGCCAGCAGTCCAACGGGACCCTCCTACGAGCAGTACTTC.

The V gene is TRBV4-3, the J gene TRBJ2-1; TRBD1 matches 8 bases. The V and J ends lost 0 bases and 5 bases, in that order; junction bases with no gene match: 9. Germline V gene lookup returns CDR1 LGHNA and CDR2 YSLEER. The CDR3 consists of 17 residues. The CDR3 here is CASSQERHRGANNEQFF. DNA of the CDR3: TGCGCCAGCAGCCAAGAGCGGCACAGGGGGGCAAACAATGAGCAGTTCTTC.

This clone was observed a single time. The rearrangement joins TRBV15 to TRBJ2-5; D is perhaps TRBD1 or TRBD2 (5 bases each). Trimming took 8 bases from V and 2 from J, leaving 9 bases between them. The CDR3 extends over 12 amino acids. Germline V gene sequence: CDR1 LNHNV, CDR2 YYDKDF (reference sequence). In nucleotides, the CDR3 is TGTGCCACCGGGACGGCACAAGAGACCCAGTACTTC. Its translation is CATGTAQETQYF.

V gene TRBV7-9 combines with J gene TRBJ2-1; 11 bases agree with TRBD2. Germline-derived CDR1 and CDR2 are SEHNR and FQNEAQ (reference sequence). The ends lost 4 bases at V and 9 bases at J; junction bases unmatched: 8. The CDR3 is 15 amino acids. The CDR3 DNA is TGTGCCAGCAGCTGGGGACTAGCGGAGGGTGGTGAGCAGTTCTTC. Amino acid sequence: CASSWGLAEGGEQFF. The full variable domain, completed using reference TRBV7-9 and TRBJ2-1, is DTGVSQNPRHKITKRGQNVTFRCDPISEHNRLYWYRQTLGQGPEFLTYFQNEAQLEKSRLLSDRFSAERPKGSFSTLEIQRTEQGDSAMYLCASSWGLAEGGEQFFGPGTRLTVL.

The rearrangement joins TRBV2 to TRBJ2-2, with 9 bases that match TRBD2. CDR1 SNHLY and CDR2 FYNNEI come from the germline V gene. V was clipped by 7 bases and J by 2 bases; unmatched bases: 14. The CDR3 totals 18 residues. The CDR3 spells CASNDNPGLALNTGELFF. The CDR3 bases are TGTGCCAGCAACGACAACCCCGGACTAGCGTTAAACACCGGGGAGCTGTTTTTT.

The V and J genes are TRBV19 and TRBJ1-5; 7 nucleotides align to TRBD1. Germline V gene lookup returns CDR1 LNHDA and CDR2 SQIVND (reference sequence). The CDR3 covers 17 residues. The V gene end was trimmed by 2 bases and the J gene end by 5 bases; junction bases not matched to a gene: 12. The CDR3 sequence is CASSISPGGAPDQPQHF. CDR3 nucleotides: TGTGCCAGTAGTATAAGTCCAGGGGGAGCCCCCGATCAGCCCCAGCATTTT.

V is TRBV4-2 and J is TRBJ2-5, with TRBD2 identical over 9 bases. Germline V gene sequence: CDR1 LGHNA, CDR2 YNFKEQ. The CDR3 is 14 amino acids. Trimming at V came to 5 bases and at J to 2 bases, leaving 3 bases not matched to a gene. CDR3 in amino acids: CASSALAGQETQYF. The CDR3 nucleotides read TGTGCCAGCAGCGCCCTAGCGGGGCAAGAGACCCAGTACTTC.